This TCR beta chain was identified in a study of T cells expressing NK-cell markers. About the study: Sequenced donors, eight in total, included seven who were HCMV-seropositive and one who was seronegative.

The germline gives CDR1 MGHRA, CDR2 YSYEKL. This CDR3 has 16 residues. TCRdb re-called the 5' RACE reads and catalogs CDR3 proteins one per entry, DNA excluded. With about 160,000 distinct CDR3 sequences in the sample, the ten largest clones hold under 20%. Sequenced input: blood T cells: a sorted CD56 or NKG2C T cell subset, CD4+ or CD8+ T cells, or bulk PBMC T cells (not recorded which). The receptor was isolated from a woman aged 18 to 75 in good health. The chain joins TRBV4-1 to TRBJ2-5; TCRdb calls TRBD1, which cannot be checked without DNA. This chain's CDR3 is CASSPLHRGSGETQYF.